A single sample is the source of the 17 T cell receptor beta chains below, sequenced in a study of blood T cell repertoires in COVID-19. TCRdb's table, derived via immunoSEQ multiplex PCR, lists solely in-frame clones and lacks some. The data hold about 130,000 clones, with less than 90% observed a single time. Sequencing was carried out using peripheral blood. The source of these receptors is a man between 65 and 79 years old with acute or convalescent COVID-19.

This clone has a single count. This rearrangement joins TRBV9 to TRBJ2-7; 7 nucleotides line up with TRBD1. The CDR3 is 14 amino acids. V lost 4 bases to trimming and J lost 4 bases; unmatched junction nucleotides: 8. Germline V lookup: CDR1 SGDLS, CDR2 YYNGEE. DNA of the CDR3: TGTGCCAGCAGCCCCCGGGACAGAAGGTACGAGCAGTACTTC. Protein: CASSPRDRRYEQYF.

This clone was recorded a few times. This chain links TRBV7-2 with TRBJ1-1; possible D gene TRBD1, 6 bases. V lost 5 bases and J 1 base, leaving 11 bases between the germline ends. The CDR3 spans 14 residues. The V gene's germline CDR1 is SGHTA and CDR2 FQGNSA. CDR3 sequence: CASSLRGANTEAFF. The CDR3 DNA is TGTGCCAGCAGCCTCCGGGGGGCGAACACTGAAGCTTTCTTT.

The chain employs TRBV6-5 and TRBJ1-2, with TRBD1 matching 7 bases. Looked up from germline, CDR1 is MNHEY and CDR2 is SVGAGI. This CDR3 contains 13 residues. V gave up 6 bases and J gave up 2 bases; unmatched junction bases: 3. The chain's CDR3 is CASRRGPNYGYTF. In DNA form, the CDR3 reads TGTGCCAGCAGAAGGGGGCCAAACTATGGCTACACCTTC.

This clone came up once. The rearrangement links TRBV30 to TRBJ1-2; 7 nucleotides line up with TRBD1. CDR1 GTSNPN and CDR2 SVGIG come from the germline V gene (reference sequence). Trimming at V came to 2 bases and at J to 0 bases, leaving 12 bases not matched to a gene. The CDR3 length is 17 residues. CDR3 amino acids: CAWSPGQLVFSNYGYTF. CDR3 bases: TGTGCCTGGAGTCCGGGACAGCTTGTTTTCTCTAACTATGGCTACACCTTC. Supplemented by reference TRBV30 and TRBJ1-2, the full variable domain reads SQTIHQWPATLVQPVGSPLSLECTVEGTSNPNLYWYRQAAGRGLQLLFYSVGIGQISSEVPQNLSASRPQDRQFILSSKKLLLSDSGFYLCAWSPGQLVFSNYGYTFGSGTRLTVV.

The V gene is TRBV5-1, the J gene TRBJ1-6, with 9 nucleotides matching TRBD1. Losses at the gene ends were 2 bases for V and 1 base for J; bases not matched to a gene: 7. This CDR3 is built from 18 residues. Germline values: CDR1 SGHRS, CDR2 YFSETQ. CDR3 in DNA: TGCGCCAGCAGCTTACGGACAGGGGCGGGTTCCTATAATTCACCCCTCCACTTT. This translates into CASSLRTGAGSYNSPLHF.

The chain couples TRBV6-4 to TRBJ2-3; 9 nucleotides agree with TRBD2. Germline V gene sequence: CDR1 MRHNA, CDR2 SNTAGT. The CDR3 loop spans 15 amino acids. V trimming: 3 bases; J trimming: 8 bases; junction bases outside the gene matches: 9. The CDR3 region has the DNA TGTGCCAGCAGTGAAGGTGCGGGGGGGCAAGTTACGCAGTATTTT. It yields the protein CASSEGAGGQVTQYF.

This clone was observed a handful of times. The chain carries TRBV5-1 and TRBJ1-5; 8 positions agree with TRBD1. This CDR3 is 16 amino acids long. V lost 5 bases, J lost 3 bases, and 10 bases stayed unmatched. Germline V gene data show CDR1 as SGHRS and CDR2 as YFSETQ. As DNA, the CDR3 is TGCGCCAGCAGAACCGGGACAGGAGGGTTCAATCAGCCCCAGCATTTT. It codes for CASRTGTGGFNQPQHF.

V and J are TRBV5-1 and TRBJ2-7; the match to TRBD1 covers 11 bases. Germline loops: CDR1 SGHRS, CDR2 YFSETQ. CDR3 length: 19 residues. J was trimmed by 6 bases and V by 4 bases; bases with no gene match: 21. The CDR3 sequence is CASSLHRKEVGTGGAEQYF. The DNA for the CDR3 is TGCGCCAGCAGCCTGCACAGGAAGGAGGTCGGGACAGGGGGAGCCGAGCAGTACTTC.

The CDR3: CASTVDRGVRQPQHF. The CDR3 DNA reads as TGTGCCAGTACCGTGGACAGGGGGGTTAGGCAGCCCCAGCATTTT. The gene calls are TRBV19 and TRBJ1-5; 10 bases are shared with TRBD1. Trimming removed 7 bases from V and 7 bases from J; junction bases left unmatched: 10. Germline CDR1 is LNHDA and CDR2 is SQIVND (reference sequence). The CDR3 runs 15 residues.

The chain carries TRBV28 and TRBJ1-4; a possible D gene is TRBD1 (5 bases). This CDR3 comprises 16 residues. V gave up 6 bases and J gave up 0 bases, with 14 bases separating them. From germline, CDR1 is MDHEN and CDR2 SYDVKM. CDR3 amino acids: CASSPIDSSTNEKLFF. CDR3 nucleotides: TGTGCCAGCAGCCCGATCGACAGCTCAACTAATGAAAAACTGTTTTTT.

This chain joins TRBV2 and TRBJ1-1; 9 bases align to TRBD1. The CDR3 spans 14 residues. In germline, CDR1 is SNHLY, CDR2 FYNNEI. V lost 1 base, J lost 5 bases, and 2 bases stayed unmatched. The CDR3 sequence: CASSEDRGRTEAFF. CDR3 DNA sequence: TGTGCCAGCAGTGAAGACAGGGGGCGGACTGAAGCTTTCTTT. The full variable domain, in which reference TRBV2 and TRBJ1-1 provide the parts outside the CDR3, is EPEVTQTPSHQVTQMGQEVILRCVPISNHLYFYWYRQILGQKVEFLVSFYNNEISEKSEIFDDQFSVERPDGSNFTLKIRSTKLEDSAMYFCASSEDRGRTEAFFGQGTRLTVV.

CDR3 residues: CASSPAGTLNTEAFF. Here the CDR3 DNA reads TGTGCCAGCTCACCGGCCGGGACTTTGAACACTGAAGCTTTCTTT. The V call is TRBV18, the J call TRBJ1-1; tentative D call: TRBD1 (5 bases). The CDR3 loop spans 15 amino acids. CDR1 is KGHSH, CDR2 LQKENI, per germline. Deletions cut 3 bases from V and 0 bases from J, with 11 bases between. Based on the CDR3 plus reference TRBV18 and TRBJ1-1, the full variable domain is NAGVMQNPRHLVRRRGQEARLRCSPMKGHSHVYWYRQLPEEGLKFMVYLQKENIIDESGMPKERFSAEFPKEGPSILRIQQVVRGDSAAYFCASSPAGTLNTEAFFGQGTRLTVV.

V usage is TRBV7-2 and J usage is TRBJ1-1; tentatively, D is TRBD1 (6 bases). V was pared by 6 bases and J by 0 bases, with 11 bases between. This CDR3 contains 14 residues. CDR1 and CDR2 (germline): SGHTA, FQGNSA. CDR3 loop: CASRPGQLNTEAFF. The CDR3 nucleotides are TGTGCCAGCAGACCCGGACAGCTGAACACTGAAGCTTTCTTT.

This chain joins TRBV6-1 and TRBJ1-6; D unclear. Trimming cost V 3 bases and J 7 bases, with 10 bases left between them. The CDR3 is 14 residues long. Per the germline V gene, CDR1 is MNHNS and CDR2 is SASEGT. The CDR3 DNA is TGTGCCAGCAGTGACGGGATGTTGAATTCACCCCTCCACTTT. This gives the protein CASSDGMLNSPLHF.

The rearrangement joins TRBV6-1 to TRBJ2-1; D is possibly TRBD2 (7 bases). The CDR3 extends over 16 amino acids. Trimming removed 2 bases at V and 4 bases at J, with 15 bases between. From germline, CDR1 is MNHNS and CDR2 SASEGT. CDR3 in amino acids: CASSERGGGRYNEQFF. The CDR3 nucleotides are TGTGCCAGCAGTGAAAGGGGAGGGGGGAGGTACAATGAGCAGTTCTTC.

The rearrangement uses TRBV18 and TRBJ1-1; D ambiguous. The CDR3 has 16 residues. V lost 3 bases and J 0 bases, leaving 14 bases between the germline ends. Germline values: CDR1 KGHSH, CDR2 LQKENI. Here the CDR3 DNA reads TGTGCCAGCTCACCCCGGACGGTCGGGGTGAACACTGAAGCTTTCTTT. The encoded protein is CASSPRTVGVNTEAFF. Full variable domain (remainder filled in from reference TRBV18 and TRBJ1-1): NAGVMQNPRHLVRRRGQEARLRCSPMKGHSHVYWYRQLPEEGLKFMVYLQKENIIDESGMPKERFSAEFPKEGPSILRIQQVVRGDSAAYFCASSPRTVGVNTEAFFGQGTRLTVV.

A single count supports this clone. This chain connects TRBV30 to TRBJ2-7; 9 nucleotides align to TRBD2. Trimming took 0 bases from V and 2 from J; bases not matched to a gene: 5. This CDR3 has 15 residues. From germline, CDR1 is GTSNPN and CDR2 SVGIG (reference sequence). Written as DNA, the CDR3 is TGTGCCTGGAGTGTCGTCCTAGCGGGAACCTACGAGCAGTACTTC. Its translation is CAWSVVLAGTYEQYF.